This T cell receptor beta chain appears in the sequencing data of a study of control samples from healthy donors and cancer patients. The V end lost 6 bases, the J end lost 3 bases, and 15 bases lay between the germline ends. Germline CDR1 SNHLY, CDR2 FYNNEI. The CDR3 runs to 14 residues. Produced via immunoSEQ multiplex PCR; TCRdb's table is partial and in-frame only. The top ten clones hold roughly 2.6% of a sample with over 100,000 clones, approximately 92% of them seen once. The J gene is TRBJ2-7, the V gene TRBV2, with D unclear. This receptor was identified in a man aged 40-50 years in good health. The specimen was blood. CDR3 nucleotide sequence: TGTGCCAGCAGGATAGGATCTTTTGGCTACGAGCAGTACTTC. Translating it yields CASRIGSFGYEQYF.